Reported below is one TCR beta chain. The entry originates in a study of blood T cell repertoires in COVID-19. Only in-frame clones appear in the TCRdb table, and some are missing; sequencing was by immunoSEQ multiplex PCR. The table shows approximately 300,000 clones, with 70% to 90% occurring only once. This CDR3 contains 17 residues. V was clipped by 7 bases and J by 0 bases, with 19 bases between them. In germline, CDR1 is SNHLY, CDR2 FYNNEI. The genes are TRBV2 and TRBJ1-3; no reliable D call. The sequenced sample consisted of PBMCs or T cells enriched from blood (not recorded which). This clonotype was sampled from a woman under 40 who had recovered from COVID-19. The CDR3 DNA sequence: TGTGCCAGCACCAGGAGGACGGATCCTTCCTCTGGAAACACCATATATTTT. Its translation is CASTRRTDPSSGNTIYF.